One and the same sample provided the 28 T cell receptor beta chains below, sequenced in a study of T-cell memory formation after mild COVID-19. TCRdb reprocessed the 5' RACE reads with MiXCR, giving one entry per CDR3 protein. Of around 310,000 distinct CDR3 sequences in the sample, about 15% are singletons; the top ten hold about a fifth. Sequenced sample: PBMCs or a T cell subset sorted from them (not recorded which). The source of these receptors is a man aged 18 to 29 who had mild COVID-19 (a few samples of this study predate the infection). Cell type and time point are not known.

The V call is TRBV7-2, the J call TRBJ2-2, with TRBD1 identical over 8 bases. This CDR3 comprises 16 residues. Germline V lookup: CDR1 SGHTA, CDR2 FQGNSA. Trimming at V came to 1 base and at J to 4 bases, leaving 5 bases not matched to a gene. The DNA for the CDR3 is TGTGCCAGCAGCTTAGTCAGGGGGCCTGGCACCGGGGAGCTGTTTTTT. This gives the protein CASSLVRGPGTGELFF. The full variable domain, with the rest looked up from reference TRBV7-2 and TRBJ2-2, is GAGVSQSPSNKVTEKGKDVELRCDPISGHTALYWYRQSLGQGLEFLIYFQGNSAPDKSGLPSDRFSAERTGGSVSTLTIQRTQQEDSAVYLCASSLVRGPGTGELFFGEGSRLTVL.

A few counts support this clonotype. The V call is TRBV5-4, the J call TRBJ1-1, with D possibly matching TRBD1 (6 bases). The CDR3 consists of 15 residues. Germline lookup yields CDR1 SGHNT and CDR2 YYREEE (reference sequence). Trimming took off 4 bases at V and 0 bases at J, with 13 bases between the two ends. In nucleotides, the CDR3 is TGTGCCAGCAGCCCAAACAGGGTCATGAACACTGAAGCTTTCTTT. Its protein product is CASSPNRVMNTEAFF. Complete variable domain (other parts from reference TRBV5-4 and TRBJ1-1): ETGVTQSPTHLIKTRGQQVTLRCSSQSGHNTVSWYQQALGQGPQFIFQYYREEENGRGNFPPRFSGLQFPNYSSELNVNALELDDSALYLCASSPNRVMNTEAFFGQGTRLTVV.

V is TRBV4-1 and J is TRBJ1-2, with unresolved D. The CDR3 totals 16 residues. CDR1 is MGHRA and CDR2 is YSYEKL in the germline V gene. V dropped 0 bases and J dropped 4 bases, with 15 bases sitting between them. CDR3 loop: CASSQDLGELGYGYTF. The CDR3 coding sequence is TGCGCCAGCAGCCAAGATCTCGGGGAATTAGGCTATGGCTACACCTTC.

In its sample, this clonotype was seen a few times. V gene TRBV6-2 or TRBV6-3 combines with J gene TRBJ2-7; D is unclear. The length of the CDR3 is 11 residues. The germline V gene encodes CDR1 MNHEY and CDR2 SVGEGT. Trimming shortened V by 8 bases and J by 4 bases, and 9 bases separated the two germline ends. CDR3 sequence reads: CASGSSYEQYF. DNA for the CDR3: TGTGCCAGCGGATCCTCTTACGAGCAGTACTTC.

This clonotype was counted at least ten times. V usage is TRBV5-1 and J usage is TRBJ2-5, with a tentative D call TRBD1 (5 bases). Germline CDR1 SGHRS, CDR2 YFSETQ. With 0 bases removed from V and 2 bases from J, the gap between germline ends came to 8 bases. The CDR3 runs to 14 residues. The CDR3 here is CASSLGTTQETQYF. The CDR3 nucleotides read TGCGCCAGCAGCTTGGGGACAACGCAAGAGACCCAGTACTTC. The variable domain in full, completed from reference TRBV5-1 and TRBJ2-5, reads KAGVTQTPRYLIKTRGQQVTLSCSPISGHRSVSWYQQTPGQGLQFLFEYFSETQRNKGNFPGRFSGRQFSNSRSEMNVSTLELGDSALYLCASSLGTTQETQYFGPGTRLLVL.

This clonotype was seen a handful of times. The CDR3 sequence: CASSPGGSSTKNSPLHF. The CDR3 nucleotides read TGTGCCAGCTCACCAGGGGGGTCCTCAACTAAAAATTCACCCCTCCACTTT. J is TRBJ1-6 and V is TRBV18, with D perhaps matching TRBD1 (5 bases). V lost 2 bases to trimming and J lost 7 bases, with 18 bases between them. Germline loops: CDR1 KGHSH, CDR2 LQKENI. The CDR3 is 17 residues long.

This clonotype was observed a handful of times. J is TRBJ2-4 and V is TRBV23-1; possible D gene TRBD2, 5 bases. TRBV23-1 is an ORF; its function is uncertain. This CDR3 is 12 amino acids long. V was pared by 7 bases and J by 8 bases, with 12 bases between. CDR3 in DNA: TGCGCCAGCAAGTCCGGGGTGGACATTCAGTACTTC. It specifies CASKSGVDIQYF.

The V gene is TRBV9, the J gene TRBJ2-7; D is undetermined. V was pared by 0 bases and J by 3 bases, with 7 bases between. The CDR3 totals 13 residues. In germline, CDR1 is SGDLS, CDR2 YYNGEE. DNA of the CDR3: TGTGCCAGCAGCGTAGCGGCCCACTACGAGCAGTACGTC. This gives the protein CASSVAAHYEQYV.

In its sample, this clonotype was seen a few times. The gene calls are TRBV6-5 and TRBJ2-7, with 7 positions matching TRBD1. After removal of 6 bases from V and 2 bases from J, the junction contained 13 bases not matched to a gene. This CDR3 region has 16 residues. CDR1 and CDR2 from the germline V gene are MNHEY and SVGAGI. CDR3 in amino acids: CASRYAGDSSTYEQYF. In DNA, the CDR3 is TGTGCCAGCAGGTACGCCGGGGACAGCTCTACCTACGAGCAGTACTTC.

This clonotype has more than one count but fewer than ten. The chain couples TRBV6-1 to TRBJ2-1; D perhaps matches TRBD1 (6 bases). Per the germline V gene, CDR1 is MNHNS and CDR2 is SASEGT. CDR3 size: 16 residues. V was cut by 6 bases and J by 3 bases, with 18 bases left in between. The CDR3 region is CASSPGQGSFYNEQFF. The CDR3 DNA sequence: TGTGCCAGCAGCCCGGGCCAGGGGAGCTTCTACAATGAGCAGTTCTTC.

The chain carries TRBV7-9 and TRBJ1-2; no definite D call. Germline CDR1 and CDR2: SEHNR and FQNEAQ (reference sequence). Trimming shortened V by 5 bases and J by 0 bases, and 13 bases separated the two germline ends. The CDR3 is made up of 15 amino acids. CDR3: CASSLYSSSNYGYTF. CDR3 DNA: TGTGCCAGCAGCCTATACAGTAGTTCTAACTATGGCTACACCTTC.

This clonotype was found many times. The chain recombines TRBV11-2 with TRBJ2-3, with 10 bases that match TRBD2. Trimming took 5 bases from V and 2 from J; bases not matched to a gene: 7. This CDR3 is 16 amino acids long. CDR1 and CDR2 from the germline V gene are SGHAT and FQNNGV. The chain's CDR3 is CASSQVAGGLTDTQYF. The CDR3 nucleotides are TGTGCCAGCAGCCAAGTAGCGGGGGGCCTCACAGATACGCAGTATTTT. Drawing the rest from reference TRBV11-2 and TRBJ2-3, the complete variable domain is EAGVAQSPRYKIIEKRQSVAFWCNPISGHATLYWYQQILGQGPKLLIQFQNNGVVDDSQLPKDRFSAERLKGVDSTLKIQPAKLEDSAVYLCASSQVAGGLTDTQYFGPGTRLTVL.

This chain joins TRBV9 and TRBJ2-5; 12 bases align to TRBD2. CDR3 size: 15 residues. Germline V gene lookup returns CDR1 SGDLS and CDR2 YYNGEE. Losses at the gene ends were 4 bases for V and 5 bases for J; bases not matched to a gene: 6. CDR3 in DNA: TGTGCCAGCAGCTCCAGACTAGCGGGGGCCGAGACCCAGTACTTC. This encodes CASSSRLAGAETQYF.

This clonotype occurred many times. CDR3 loop: CASSFSPLSGSGNTIYF. The CDR3 nucleotides read TGCGCCAGCAGCTTTTCGCCTCTAAGCGGCTCTGGAAACACCATATATTTT. The chain couples TRBV5-1 to TRBJ1-3; D uncertain. This CDR3 is built from 17 residues. Germline V lookup: CDR1 SGHRS, CDR2 YFSETQ. Trimming took off 2 bases at V and 0 bases at J, with 15 bases between the two ends.

This clonotype was detected a few times. The chain carries TRBV2 and TRBJ2-1; 8 nucleotides align to TRBD2. Germline V CDR1 and CDR2: SNHLY, FYNNEI. The V and J ends lost 6 bases and 16 bases, in that order; junction bases with no gene match: 11. This CDR3 has 12 residues. CDR3: CASSSTGTSLFF. Here the CDR3 DNA reads TGTGCCAGCAGCTCCACCGGGACTAGTCTTTTCTTC.

This clonotype has only a few counts. This sequence joins TRBV6-5 and TRBJ2-3; possibly TRBD2 for D (6 bases). The CDR3 has 16 residues. Trimming shortened V by 0 bases and J by 4 bases, and 14 bases separated the two germline ends. Germline V lookup: CDR1 MNHEY, CDR2 SVGAGI. CDR3 nucleotides: TGTGCCAGCAGTTACTCGGGGGGAGCTTACTCAGATACGCAGTATTTT. Amino acid sequence: CASSYSGGAYSDTQYF.

The chain combines TRBV4-3 with TRBJ2-3; D ambiguous. The CDR3 loop spans 14 amino acids. Germline assignment: CDR1 LGHNA and CDR2 YSLEER. V was shortened by 1 base and J by 4 bases, with 9 bases between the two germline ends. The CDR3 nucleotides read TGCGCCAGCAGCCAAGTCCTGGGCCCAGATACGCAGTATTTT. It yields the protein CASSQVLGPDTQYF.

The genes are TRBV5-1 and TRBJ2-1; perhaps TRBD2 as D (5 bases). Trimming removed 4 bases from V and 8 bases from J, with 16 bases in between. There are 14 residues in the CDR3. Germline V gene sequence: CDR1 SGHRS, CDR2 YFSETQ. In DNA, the CDR3 is TGCGCCAGCAGCCACCCAGGCGGGTTTGATGAGCAGTTCTTC. It translates to CASSHPGGFDEQFF.

CDR3 DNA: TGCAGCGTCGGACAGGGGGCGGGCGGCTACACCTTC. Encoded protein: CSVGQGAGGYTF. The V call is TRBV29-1, the J call TRBJ1-2, with TRBD1 identical over 11 bases. The J segment lost 8 bases and the V segment lost 6 bases, leaving 5 bases of the junction unmatched. The CDR3 extends over 12 amino acids. The germline V gene encodes CDR1 SQVTM and CDR2 ANQGSEA.

This clonotype was recorded at least ten times. The V gene is TRBV10-3, the J gene TRBJ2-7, with 12 nucleotides matching TRBD2. Germline V CDR1 and CDR2: ENHRY, SYGVKD. Trimming cost V 10 bases and J 5 bases; bases outside gene matches: 9. This CDR3 contains 14 residues. DNA of the CDR3: TGTGCCACCCGGACTAGCGGGGTTAGGAACGAGCAGTACTTC. This translates into CATRTSGVRNEQYF.

In its sample, this clonotype was seen many times. The chain recombines TRBV10-3 with TRBJ2-7, with D perhaps TRBD2 (5 bases). Trimming stripped 2 bases from V and 3 bases from J, with 8 bases between. Germline V gene data show CDR1 as ENHRY and CDR2 as SYGVKD. The CDR3 runs 13 residues. The CDR3 DNA follows: TGTGCCATCAGTGAGGGACTGGTCTACGAGCAGTACTTC. This sequence encodes CAISEGLVYEQYF.

In its sample, this clonotype was seen many times. The V and J genes are TRBV7-8 and TRBJ2-1, with D possibly TRBD1 on 5 matching bases. There are 16 residues in the CDR3. Germline V gene data show CDR1 as SGHVS and CDR2 as FQNEAQ. Trimming stripped 7 bases from V and 2 bases from J, with 18 bases between. The CDR3 region has the DNA TGTGCCAGCATCCTTACCAGGGTCAGGGCCTACAATGAGCAGTTCTTC. It translates to CASILTRVRAYNEQFF.

V gene TRBV2 combines with J gene TRBJ2-4, with 9 bases identical to TRBD2. V lost 8 bases to trimming and J lost 8 bases; unmatched junction nucleotides: 7. The CDR3 spans 13 residues. In germline, CDR1 is SNHLY, CDR2 FYNNEI. The CDR3 reads CASGIAGADIQYF. The CDR3 coding sequence is TGTGCCAGCGGAATAGCGGGGGCGGACATTCAGTACTTC.

This clonotype was seen a handful of times. Germline and junction disagree at one end, which may indicate a read error. CDR3 residues: CGSSQAPGGNTEAFF. The CDR3 bases are TGTGGCAGCAGCCAAGCCCCGGGGGGGAACACTGAAGCTTTCTTT. The J gene is TRBJ1-1, the V gene TRBV4-2, with D possibly being TRBD1 (5 bases). The CDR3 runs 15 residues. Germline CDR1 LGHNA, CDR2 YNFKEQ.

This clonotype has at least ten counts. The CDR3 loop is CASSLSYSSYEQYF. In DNA, the CDR3 is TGTGCCAGCAGTTTAAGCTATTCCTCCTACGAGCAGTACTTC. The chain is built from TRBV12-3 or TRBV12-4 and TRBJ2-7, with unresolved D. The ends were cut back, 2 bases at V and 0 bases at J, with 8 bases in the middle. This CDR3 is built from 14 residues.

This rearrangement joins TRBV7-8 to TRBJ2-1; D unresolved. This CDR3 is 16 amino acids long. V shed 6 bases and J shed 4 bases, with 19 bases lying between them. Per germline, CDR1 SGHVS and CDR2 FQNEAQ. CDR3 coding DNA: TGTGCCAGCAGGGGGATTCGACAAAAAGGTTACAATGAGCAGTTCTTC. It specifies CASRGIRQKGYNEQFF. Based on the CDR3 plus reference TRBV7-8 and TRBJ2-1, the full variable domain is GAGVSQSPRYKVAKRGQDVALRCDPISGHVSLFWYQQALGQGPEFLTYFQNEAQLDKSGLPSDRFFAERPEGSVSTLKIQRTQQEDSAVYLCASRGIRQKGYNEQFFGPGTRLTVL.

Here the CDR3 reads CASRPDLRNTGELFF. In DNA, the CDR3 is TGTGCCAGCAGGCCTGACCTAAGGAACACCGGGGAGCTGTTTTTT. This chain connects TRBV7-9 to TRBJ2-2; D not resolved. V was cut by 6 bases and J by 1 base, with 12 bases left in between. This CDR3 contains 15 residues. Per germline, CDR1 SEHNR and CDR2 FQNEAQ (reference sequence).

The chain carries TRBV30 and TRBJ2-2; 10 bases line up with TRBD1. CDR3 size: 16 residues. Trimming at V came to 2 bases and at J to 7 bases, leaving 10 bases not matched to a gene. The germline CDR1 and CDR2 sequences are GTSNPN and SVGIG (reference sequence). For the CDR3, the DNA is TGTGCCTGGAGTCCCCTTGACAGGGGGCTTGGCGGGGAGCTGTTTTTT. It codes for CAWSPLDRGLGGELFF. The whole variable domain, filled in from reference TRBV30 and TRBJ2-2, reads SQTIHQWPATLVQPVGSPLSLECTVEGTSNPNLYWYRQAAGRGLQLLFYSVGIGQISSEVPQNLSASRPQDRQFILSSKKLLLSDSGFYLCAWSPLDRGLGGELFFGEGSRLTVL.